The next 22 T cell receptor beta chains were all read from a single sample in a study of blood T cells in healthy people across ages. A second roughly 7 to 12 cycle PCR used barcoded and J-beta primers. TCRdb reprocessed the 5' RACE reads via MiXCR and lists one record per CDR3 protein. The sample includes approximately 1.5 million distinct CDR3 sequences, roughly 43% seen only once; the top ten take around 4%. The specimen was blood. The receptors originated from a woman younger than 30 in good health.

The chain combines TRBV27 with TRBJ2-7; D possibly corresponds to TRBD2 (6 bases). Germline V lookup: CDR1 MNHEY, CDR2 SMNVEV (reference sequence). The CDR3 totals 17 residues. The V end lost 5 bases, the J end lost 7 bases, and 27 bases lay between the germline ends. CDR3 bases: TGTGCCAGCAGTACACCTCTAGCGCCGACGACCTACAATGAGCAGTACTTC. Its translation: CASSTPLAPTTYNEQYF.

The chain uses TRBV5-1 and TRBJ2-1, with D possibly being TRBD1 (5 bases). The V gene's germline CDR1 is SGHRS and CDR2 YFSETQ. Deletions cut 3 bases from V and 1 base from J, with 14 bases between. CDR3 size: 16 residues. CDR3 amino acids: CASSSQGGWSYNEQFF. The CDR3 region has the DNA TGCGCCAGCAGCTCCCAGGGTGGGTGGTCCTACAATGAGCAGTTCTTC.

In its sample, this clonotype was seen a few times. The chain combines TRBV10-3 with TRBJ2-2, with D tentatively TRBD1 (6 bases). The germline V gene has CDR1 ENHRY and CDR2 SYGVKD. Trimming removed 6 bases from V and 0 bases from J, with 14 bases in between. The CDR3 is 16 residues long. CDR3 sequence reads: CAIRDSPDPNTGELFF. The CDR3 bases are TGTGCCATCAGGGACAGCCCCGATCCGAACACCGGGGAGCTGTTTTTT.

The chain employs TRBV6-5 and TRBJ1-1; no firm D call. The CDR3 contains 15 residues. Trimming pared 6 bases from V and 1 base from J, leaving 15 bases between. Germline V gene sequence: CDR1 MNHEY, CDR2 SVGAGI. This CDR3 reads CASSTPLRENTEAFF. CDR3 coding DNA: TGTGCCAGCAGCACACCTCTAAGGGAGAACACTGAAGCTTTCTTT.

The rearrangement joins TRBV12-3 or TRBV12-4 to TRBJ2-4, with 7 bases that match TRBD2. Gene TRBJ2-7 matches the end of the DNA better, so the J call may be wrong. This CDR3 is built from 13 residues. The CDR3 here is CASRGPWGGEQYF. The CDR3 DNA is TGTGCCAGCAGGGGCCCATGGGGGGGCGAGCAGTACTTC.

This chain joins TRBV7-2 and TRBJ2-2; either TRBD1 or TRBD2 may supply D (6 bases each). This CDR3 region has 14 residues. Germline V gene data show CDR1 as SGHTA and CDR2 as FQGNSA. The V end lost 0 bases, the J end lost 9 bases, and 11 bases lay between the germline ends. CDR3 loop: CASSLAGGGRELFF. CDR3 in DNA: TGTGCCAGCAGCTTAGCGGGGGGCGGCCGGGAGCTGTTTTTT.

This chain joins TRBV20-1 and TRBJ2-3; TRBD2 agrees at 7 bases. The CDR3 loop spans 14 amino acids. The trim removed 3 bases at V and 3 bases at J, leaving 6 bases unmatched. Germline assignment: CDR1 DFQATT and CDR2 SNEGSKA (reference sequence). CDR3 amino acids: CSASPGGSTDTQYF. CDR3 bases: TGCAGTGCTAGTCCCGGGGGGAGTACAGATACGCAGTATTTT.

The rearrangement links TRBV3-1 to TRBJ2-3, with D uncertain. Trimming took 4 bases from V and 6 from J, leaving 14 bases between them. The CDR3 covers 14 residues. Germline lookup yields CDR1 LGHDT and CDR2 YNNKEL (reference sequence). CDR3 coding DNA: TGTGCCAGCAGCCCCCGATCTGCCGGGGATACGCAGTATTTT. It translates to CASSPRSAGDTQYF.

This clonotype was recorded a few times. The chain has TRBV25-1 and TRBJ2-3, with D perhaps given as TRBD1 or TRBD2 (5 bases each). Trimming removed 2 bases from V and 3 bases from J, with 21 bases in between. Germline values: CDR1 MGHDK, CDR2 SYGVNS. CDR3 length equals 18 residues. The CDR3 reads CASSEDRVRGPDTDTQYF. CDR3 nucleotides: TGTGCCAGCAGTGAAGACCGGGTCCGGGGACCAGATACAGATACGCAGTATTTT.

V gene TRBV6-2 or TRBV6-3 combines with J gene TRBJ2-5; 9 nucleotides align to TRBD2. The CDR3 consists of 15 residues. Trimming cost V 0 bases and J 5 bases; bases outside gene matches: 4. From germline, CDR1 is MNHEY and CDR2 SVGEGT. The CDR3 nucleotides are TGTGCCAGCAGTTACTCCGCTAGCGGGATTGAGACCCAGTACTTC. It codes for CASSYSASGIETQYF.

The rearrangement uses TRBV27 and TRBJ1-4; weak D call: TRBD1 (5 bases). Germline V lookup: CDR1 MNHEY, CDR2 SMNVEV (reference sequence). Trimming removed 6 bases from V and 2 bases from J, with 13 bases in between. This CDR3 is built from 15 residues. The CDR3 loop reads CASSLIKGTNEKLFF. The CDR3 region has the DNA TGTGCCAGCAGCTTAATCAAGGGGACTAATGAAAAACTGTTTTTT.

The CDR3 spells CASSQSRDEQYF. As DNA, the CDR3 is TGTGCCAGCAGCCAATCCCGCGATGAGCAGTACTTC. The chain uses TRBV3-1 and TRBJ2-5; no clear D. V lost 2 bases, J lost 11 bases, and 12 bases lay in between. The length of the CDR3 is 12 residues. The germline CDR1 and CDR2 sequences are LGHDT and YNNKEL (reference sequence).

CDR3 nucleotides: TGTGCCAGCAGAAGAGGACAGGGGATCTACGAGCAGTACTTC. This encodes CASRRGQGIYEQYF. The rearrangement uses TRBV6-5 and TRBJ2-7, with TRBD1 matching over 9 bases. Germline loops: CDR1 MNHEY, CDR2 SVGAGI. With V trimmed by 6 bases and J by 3 bases, 6 bases remained unmatched. The CDR3 covers 14 residues.

This clonotype came up a few times. The genes are TRBV10-3 and TRBJ2-5; D not certain. Germline lookup yields CDR1 ENHRY and CDR2 SYGVKD. Trimming removed 3 bases at V and 5 bases at J, with 7 bases between. The CDR3 is 12 residues long. The CDR3 region has the DNA TGTGCCATCAGTGAATATCAGGAGACCCAGTACTTC. Translation gives CAISEYQETQYF.

This clonotype was found a few times. The chain links TRBV7-2 to TRBJ1-2; D not resolved. The germline V gene encodes CDR1 SGHTA and CDR2 FQGNSA. The CDR3 has 13 residues. V shed 2 bases and J shed 5 bases, with 9 bases lying between them. CDR3 residues: CASSLNGIYGYTF. The CDR3 DNA follows: TGTGCCAGCAGCTTAAACGGAATATATGGCTACACCTTC.

The V and J genes are TRBV20-1 and TRBJ1-2; 8 bases match TRBD1. The CDR3 contains 15 residues. Germline-derived CDR1 and CDR2 are DFQATT and SNEGSKA (reference sequence). V shed 5 bases and J 4 bases; nucleotides not matched to a gene: 12. As DNA, the CDR3 is TGCAGTGCTTCCCACCAGGCGACAGGGGTCTATGGCTACACCTTC. Protein product: CSASHQATGVYGYTF.

The rearrangement joins TRBV24-1 to TRBJ2-5, with D hard to call. The CDR3 is made up of 13 amino acids. The germline gives CDR1 KGHDR, CDR2 SFDVKD. The germline V and J ends were trimmed by 6 bases and 5 bases, with 12 bases remaining between them. The CDR3, as DNA: TGTGCCACCAGTACCCCGCTCCGTGAGACCCAGTACTTC. Amino acids: CATSTPLRETQYF.

This clonotype has a count of ten or more. V is TRBV12-3 or TRBV12-4 and J is TRBJ1-2, with 7 positions matching TRBD1. Trimming removed 3 bases from V and 5 bases from J; junction bases left unmatched: 9. This CDR3 is 15 amino acids long. The CDR3 bases are TGTGCCAGCAGTTTTTCCGACAGGGCACGTTATGGCTACACCTTC. Its protein product is CASSFSDRARYGYTF.

The chain joins TRBV28 to TRBJ2-5; 7 nucleotides line up with TRBD2. CDR3 length: 12 residues. Trimming cost V 5 bases and J 13 bases; bases outside gene matches: 10. Germline V gives CDR1 MDHEN, CDR2 SYDVKM. CDR3 sequence: CASSGGVRDRYF. In nucleotides, the CDR3 is TGTGCCAGCAGTGGGGGGGTCAGGGATCGGTACTTC.

The chain has TRBV10-3 and TRBJ2-3; D not certain. This CDR3 contains 13 residues. The germline V and J ends were trimmed by 5 bases and 1 base, with 7 bases remaining between them. The germline V gene encodes CDR1 ENHRY and CDR2 SYGVKD. This CDR3 reads CAISPLGTDTQYF. The CDR3 DNA reads TGTGCCATCAGTCCCCTCGGCACAGATACGCAGTATTTT.

V and J are TRBV28 and TRBJ2-5; no reliable D call. The DNA end lines up better with TRBJ2-7; the J call may be wrong. Germline CDR1 and CDR2: MDHEN and SYDVKM. There are 11 residues in the CDR3. Here the CDR3 DNA reads TGTGCCAGCAGTCTTCTGCTCGAGCAGTACTTC. Its translation: CASSLLLEQYF.

This clonotype was observed a few times. This chain uses TRBV2 with TRBJ2-3; D is possibly TRBD1 or TRBD2 (5 bases each). The CDR3 has 15 amino acids. V was trimmed by 4 bases and J by 4 bases, leaving 15 bases between them. From germline, CDR1 is SNHLY and CDR2 FYNNEI. Here the CDR3 DNA reads TGTGCCAGCAGTGCGGGGACGCACATGTCAGATACGCAGTATTTT. It translates to CASSAGTHMSDTQYF.